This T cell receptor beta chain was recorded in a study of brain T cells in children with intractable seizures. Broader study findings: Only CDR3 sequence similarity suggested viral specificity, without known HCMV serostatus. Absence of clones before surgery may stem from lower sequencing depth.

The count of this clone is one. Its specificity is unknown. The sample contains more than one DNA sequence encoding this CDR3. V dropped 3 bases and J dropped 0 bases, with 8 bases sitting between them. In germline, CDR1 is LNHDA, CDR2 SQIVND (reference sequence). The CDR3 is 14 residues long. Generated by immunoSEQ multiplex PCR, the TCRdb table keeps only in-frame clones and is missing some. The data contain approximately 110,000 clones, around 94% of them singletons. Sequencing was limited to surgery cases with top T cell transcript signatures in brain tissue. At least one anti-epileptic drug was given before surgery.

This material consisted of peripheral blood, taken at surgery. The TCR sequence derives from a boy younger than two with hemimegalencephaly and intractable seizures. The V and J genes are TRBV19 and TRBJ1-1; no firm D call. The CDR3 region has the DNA TGTGCCAGTAGTATGTCTGGACTGAACACTGAAGCTTTCTTT. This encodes CASSMSGLNTEAFF.